The 18 T cell receptor beta chains below all came from one sample that was sequenced in a study of T cell repertoires in cytomegalovirus infection. TCRdb re-called the reads through MiXCR, storing one row per CDR3 protein. The sample holds more than 400,000 distinct CDR3 sequences, more than 20% seen once. The specimen sequenced was PBMCs. The source is a human donor in good health (CMV status not recorded). Some clones in this sample may be carry-over from other donors' samples.

The chain has TRBV28 and TRBJ1-1; D is possibly TRBD1 (6 bases). From germline, CDR1 is MDHEN and CDR2 SYDVKM. Trimming took 5 bases from V and 3 from J, leaving 22 bases between them. The CDR3 runs 17 residues. The CDR3 spells CASSPAGGADWYTEAFF. CDR3 in DNA: TGTGCCAGCAGTCCGGCGGGGGGCGCGGATTGGTACACTGAAGCTTTCTTT.

This clonotype was seen a few times. This rearrangement joins TRBV6-2 or TRBV6-3 to TRBJ1-2; a possible D gene is TRBD1 (5 bases). The CDR3 is made up of 14 amino acids. Per the germline V gene, CDR1 is MNHEY and CDR2 is SVGEGT. Deletions cut 0 bases from V and 3 bases from J, with 8 bases between. In DNA form, the CDR3 reads TGTGCCAGCAGTTACTCGACAGCTTACTATGGCTACACCTTC. It specifies CASSYSTAYYGYTF.

In regard to this clonotype: The junction does not match germline at one end; this may be a read error. V and J are TRBV6-6 and TRBJ2-7; 8 nucleotides line up with TRBD1. This CDR3 spans 14 amino acids. CDR1 and CDR2 from the germline V gene are MNHNY and SVGAGI (reference sequence). CDR3 in DNA: TGTGCCAGCAGACAGCAGGACAGGGCCCCTGGGGAGTGCTTC. The encoded protein is CASRQQDRAPGECF.

This clonotype was found many times. The chain combines TRBV7-8 with TRBJ1-3; no reliable D call. This CDR3 has 14 amino acids. CDR1 and CDR2 (germline): SGHVS, FQNEAQ. Trimming stripped 3 bases from V and 2 bases from J, with 8 bases between. The CDR3 DNA follows: TGTGCCAGCAGCTTGCAATCCCCTGGAAACACCATATATTTT. Translating it yields CASSLQSPGNTIYF.

The chain has TRBV20-1 and TRBJ2-7, with 12 bases identical to TRBD2. Germline-derived CDR1 and CDR2 are DFQATT and SNEGSKA (reference sequence). The CDR3 loop spans 16 amino acids. CDR3 in amino acids: CRAASTSGSLNYEQYF. The DNA for the CDR3 is TGCAGGGCAGCGTCGACTAGCGGGAGTCTCAACTACGAGCAGTACTTC.

V usage is TRBV10-3 and J usage is TRBJ2-3, with a weak D call TRBD2 (6 bases). The CDR3 is 14 amino acids. Trimming took 5 bases from V and 3 from J, leaving 12 bases between them. The V gene's germline CDR1 is ENHRY and CDR2 SYGVKD. The CDR3 is CAISSGLATDTQYF. CDR3 bases: TGTGCCATCAGTTCGGGGCTAGCGACAGATACGCAGTATTTT.

The rearrangement uses TRBV28 and TRBJ2-3; D not resolved. The CDR3 consists of 12 residues. Germline loops: CDR1 MDHEN, CDR2 SYDVKM. Deletions cut 4 bases from V and 7 bases from J, with 9 bases between. The CDR3, as DNA: TGTGCCAGCAGTTCCGGGCTACATACGCAGTATTTT. Translated, it gives CASSSGLHTQYF.

The sample holds a few counts of this clonotype. This chain uses TRBV4-1 with TRBJ2-5; 8 bases match TRBD1. The germline V gene has CDR1 MGHRA and CDR2 YSYEKL. V was clipped by 1 base and J by 2 bases; unmatched bases: 9. The length of the CDR3 is 17 residues. CDR3 sequence reads: CASSQVPSGGGQETQYF. The DNA of the CDR3 is TGCGCCAGCAGCCAAGTCCCCTCAGGGGGCGGACAAGAGACCCAGTACTTC.

The chain uses TRBV28 and TRBJ1-1; D might be TRBD1 (6 bases). The V and J ends lost 6 bases and 5 bases respectively, with 16 bases between them. Germline-derived CDR1 and CDR2 are MDHEN and SYDVKM. This CDR3 has 14 amino acids. The CDR3 DNA reads TGTGCCAGCAGCTCCCAGGGGTATACGACTGAAGCTTTCTTT. Translating it yields CASSSQGYTTEAFF.

This clonotype has ten or more counts. CDR3 DNA: TGTGCCAGTAGATACGGGCCCTATACTGGAAACACCATATATTTT. As protein: CASRYGPYTGNTIYF. V is TRBV7-6 and J is TRBJ1-3; unclear D gene. CDR1 SGHVS and CDR2 FNYEAQ come from the germline V gene. The V and J ends lost 9 bases and 2 bases respectively, with 17 bases between them. The CDR3 spans 15 residues.

This clonotype was detected only once. This rearrangement joins TRBV19 to TRBJ1-5; 8 bases match TRBD1. The CDR3 totals 14 residues. Germline values: CDR1 LNHDA, CDR2 SQIVND (reference sequence). The ends lost 7 bases at V and 4 bases at J; junction bases unmatched: 6. Here the CDR3 reads CASKYRGRNQPQHF. CDR3 bases: TGTGCCAGTAAATACAGGGGGAGAAATCAGCCCCAGCATTTT.

This clonotype has more than one count but fewer than ten. This chain links TRBV28 with TRBJ1-1, with D possibly TRBD1 on 6 matching bases. The germline gives CDR1 MDHEN, CDR2 SYDVKM. The CDR3 spans 15 residues. V was pared by 5 bases and J by 11 bases, with 24 bases between. CDR3 DNA: TGTGCCAGCAGTCTGCCCGTCTCAGGGGCCAGGGTGGCTTTCTTT. This gives the protein CASSLPVSGARVAFF.

The table lists this clonotype with many counts. The rearrangement links TRBV7-9 to TRBJ1-1; D remains unclear. V was shortened by 2 bases and J by 1 base, with 14 bases between the two germline ends. The CDR3 loop spans 16 amino acids. Germline-derived CDR1 and CDR2 are SEHNR and FQNEAQ (reference sequence). The CDR3 here is CASSLTVGLGNTEAFF. In DNA, the CDR3 is TGTGCCAGCAGCTTAACGGTGGGGTTAGGGAACACTGAAGCTTTCTTT.

This clonotype was seen repeatedly, ten times or more. This chain links TRBV11-1 with TRBJ2-1; no reliable D call. V was cut by 2 bases and J by 7 bases, with 12 bases left in between. Germline-derived CDR1 and CDR2 are SGHAT and FQDESV (reference sequence). This CDR3 region has 14 residues. The CDR3 is CASSLNPRFNEQFF. The CDR3 DNA follows: TGTGCCAGCAGCTTAAATCCTAGATTTAATGAGCAGTTCTTC.

The chain combines TRBV20-1 with TRBJ2-3; 9 bases map to TRBD1. Germline CDR1 DFQATT, CDR2 SNEGSKA (reference sequence). The CDR3 has 13 amino acids. V lost 4 bases, J lost 5 bases, and 4 bases stayed unmatched. The CDR3 nucleotides are TGCAGTGCTAAACAGGGGGCTGGAGATACGCAGTATTTT. Amino acid sequence: CSAKQGAGDTQYF.

This clonotype appeared a few times. This chain links TRBV29-1 with TRBJ2-3, with no clear D. Germline V gene data show CDR1 as SQVTM and CDR2 as ANQGSEA. This CDR3 has 14 amino acids. The V end was cut by 6 bases, the J end by 6 bases, with 19 bases between. The CDR3 bases are TGCAGCGTCCGACCTCCCTGGAGTCTCGATACGCAGTATTTT. This translates into CSVRPPWSLDTQYF.

This clonotype has a handful of counts. The V call is TRBV15, the J call TRBJ2-7, with TRBD1 as a possible D gene (6 bases). V was cut by 3 bases and J by 6 bases, with 12 bases left in between. The length of the CDR3 is 13 residues. Germline-derived CDR1 and CDR2 are LNHNV and YYDKDF (reference sequence). DNA of the CDR3: TGTGCCACCAGCAGGTTACAGGGATCCGAGCAGTACGTC. Protein sequence: CATSRLQGSEQYV.

The V and J genes are TRBV30 and TRBJ1-1, with D uncertain. V was shortened by 3 bases and J by 1 base, with 9 bases between the two germline ends. The CDR3 is made up of 13 amino acids. Germline V gene lookup returns CDR1 GTSNPN and CDR2 SVGIG (reference sequence). In DNA, the CDR3 is TGTGCCTGGAGGAGGACGGCGAACACTGAAGCTTTCTTT. It specifies CAWRRTANTEAFF.